This TCR beta chain was obtained from a study of blood T cell repertoires in COVID-19 (dated by TCRdb to 2019 to 2021). Study-level background: Collaborator samples came from the United States, Italy and Spain and covered acute and convalescent phases of COVID-19. Where HLA class I and class II types were available, the types were taken from metadata supplied by the sample provider, not from assay-based typing. The prospective study material was composed of cDNA or gDNA derived from T cells, B-cell-depleted T cells, or PBMCs. Samples came from the ongoing ImmuneRACE study (first 160 participants) plus 1,254 subjects from 6 global collaborators. The dataset comprised deeply sampled blood TCRbeta repertoires from subjects exposed to, actively infected with, or recovered from COVID-19. The repertoires were released in a freely available public database meant as a resource for research on the immune response to SARS-CoV-2. Nearly every sample came with metadata listing a de-identified subject ID, COVID-19 status, age in years and sex. The research as a whole found: The quantity of clinical and demographic metadata differed by source and by participant and was supplied without curation.

CDR1 and CDR2 are read off the germline V gene as SGHRS and YFSETQ. The CDR3 sequence holds 15 residues, the cysteine and phenylalanine included. The entry retains the CDR3 DNA only, 45 bases that are in frame from base 1. V is pared back by 4 bases and J by 2 bases, with 15 bases lying between the germline termini. Note on this clone: Its antigen target is currently unknown. No much larger clone exists at a distance of one base, and base qualities are not known.

TCRbeta CDR3 regions were amplified from genomic DNA using the immunoSEQ Assay, a bias-controlled multiplex PCR. In the source study's methods: Within the assay, amplification of reference gene primers was used to estimate how many nucleated cells each sample contained. To quantify the absolute abundance of each unique TCRbeta CDR3 rearrangement, sequence reads were collapsed and filtered. For each sample, productive Simpson clonality was calculated as the square root of Simpson's diversity index across productive rearrangements. The table was pulled from immuneACCESS by TCRdb, which kept in-frame rearrangements only. Such tables lose some clones; where checked, under half of the loss comes from unresolved V genes, and the rest has no known cause. V and J calls and clone size are those listed in that table; D and trimming were worked out from the DNA. Within this sample are roughly 340,000 clones, with more than 80% of them counted one time only. The ten top clones hold approximately 1% of the sample.

Participants in the prospective study were aged 18 to 89 years, lived in under 30 United States geographic areas, and enrolled through a virtual design. To assign participants to cohorts, the prospective study relied on clinical history that participants themselves reported in a screening survey and a study questionnaire. Recovered participants in ImmuneRACE Cohort 3 were defined as having two consecutive negative NP/OP PCR tests, clearance from a healthcare professional, or resolution of symptoms. Mobile phlebotomists in the prospective study collected whole blood, serum and a nasopharyngeal or oropharyngeal swab from every participant. Over a 2-month period, participants in the prospective study had the option of providing additional blood draws and questionnaires. Before DNA extraction, blood samples from the prospective study were shipped at room temperature or frozen.

The sequenced material came from PBMCs or T cells enriched from blood (not recorded which). The rearrangement joined TRBV5-1 to TRBJ1-1; no D gene can be assigned with confidence. The clonotype was recovered from a man younger than 35 who had recovered from COVID-19. The CDR3 here reads CASSPLSGYNTEAFF. The nucleotides read TGCGCCAGCAGCCCACTATCCGGATACAACACTGAAGCTTTCTTT.